The 29 T cell receptor beta chains below come from one sample, sequenced in a study of T cells expressing NK-cell markers. TCRdb reworked the 5' RACE reads into one entry per CDR3 protein, no DNA. This repertoire includes 550,000 or so distinct CDR3 sequences. The sequencing sample was made of blood T cells: a sorted CD56 or NKG2C T cell subset, CD4+ or CD8+ T cells, or bulk PBMC T cells (not recorded which). These receptors came from a man aged 18 to 29 in good health.

The chain recombines TRBV6-1 with TRBJ1-5. The CDR3 spans 13 residues. CDR1 is MNHNS, CDR2 SASEGT, per germline. The CDR3 sequence is CASSTGLNQPQHF.

The V call is TRBV7-6, the J call TRBJ2-1; checking the TCRdb D call of TRBD1 is not possible without DNA. Germline V gene lookup returns CDR1 SGHVS and CDR2 FNYEAQ. CDR3 length: 16 amino acids. The CDR3 protein is CASSLASGTGAPEQFF.

The chain combines TRBV27 with TRBJ2-3. Germline assignment: CDR1 MNHEY and CDR2 SMNVEV (reference sequence). This CDR3 region has 14 residues. CDR3 residues: CASNHGYSTDTQYF.

The chain joins TRBV4-3 to TRBJ1-5. Germline V gives CDR1 LGHNA, CDR2 YSLEER. The CDR3 runs 13 residues. This CDR3 is CASSQQVGQPQHF.

CDR3 sequence: CSMQGVSGELFF. The rearrangement joins TRBV20-1 to TRBJ2-2; TCRdb designates TRBD1, a call that cannot be tested without DNA. The CDR3 totals 12 residues. The germline V gene encodes CDR1 DFQATT and CDR2 SNEGSKA (reference sequence).

The chain recombines TRBV5-1 with TRBJ2-7; with no DNA, the TCRdb D assignment of TRBD2 cannot be verified. From germline, CDR1 is SGHRS and CDR2 YFSETQ. CDR3 length equals 13 residues. CDR3 region: CASSFVRDGKQYF. The full variable domain, rest sourced from reference TRBV5-1 and TRBJ2-7, is KAGVTQTPRYLIKTRGQQVTLSCSPISGHRSVSWYQQTPGQGLQFLFEYFSETQRNKGNFPGRFSGRQFSNSRSEMNVSTLELGDSALYLCASSFVRDGKQYFGPGTRLTVT.

This chain joins TRBV6-1 and TRBJ1-2; the TCRdb call, TRBD1, lacks DNA for checking. Germline V gene lookup returns CDR1 MNHNS and CDR2 SASEGT. CDR3 length: 13 amino acids. The CDR3 is CASAIEQGLGYTF.

V and J are TRBV24-1 and TRBJ2-2; TCRdb returns TRBD1, unconfirmable since there is no DNA. Germline CDR1 KGHDR, CDR2 SFDVKD. The CDR3 is 15 residues long. This CDR3 is CATEPGQGVTGELFF.

V is TRBV2 and J is TRBJ1-4. There are 13 residues in the CDR3. Germline V gives CDR1 SNHLY, CDR2 FYNNEI. The chain's CDR3 is CASRFLGNEKLFF.

This CDR3 reads CASRELYRVGSPLHF. The chain has TRBV6-1 and TRBJ1-6; lacking DNA, the TRBD1 call made by TCRdb goes unchecked. The V gene's germline CDR1 is MNHNS and CDR2 SASEGT. The CDR3 extends over 15 amino acids.

V usage is TRBV12-3 or TRBV12-4 and J usage is TRBJ2-3. This CDR3 has 14 amino acids. CDR3 protein: CASSSGLGTDTQYF.

J is TRBJ1-3 and V is TRBV4-3. Germline V gene sequence: CDR1 LGHNA, CDR2 YSLEER. The CDR3 contains 14 residues. This CDR3 is CASSQANPGNTIYF.

V gene TRBV10-3 combines with J gene TRBJ2-5; TCRdb proposes TRBD1, but this gene call is untestable without DNA. The germline CDR1 and CDR2 sequences are ENHRY and SYGVKD. The CDR3 is made up of 15 amino acids. The chain's CDR3 is CAISESGQGRETQYF.

V is TRBV5-6 and J is TRBJ1-4; there is no DNA to check the TCRdb D call of TRBD1. CDR1 is SGHDT and CDR2 is YYEEEE in the germline V gene. CDR3 length: 15 residues. This chain's CDR3 is CASSPDPGRDEKLFF.

The genes are TRBV7-9 and TRBJ2-2; no DNA is available, so the TRBD2 call from TCRdb remains unchecked. The length of the CDR3 is 16 residues. Germline-derived CDR1 and CDR2 are SEHNR and FQNEAQ (reference sequence). The CDR3 reads CASSPPSGANTGELFF.

V gene TRBV20-1 combines with J gene TRBJ2-1; checking the TCRdb D call of TRBD1 is not possible without DNA. Germline CDR1 is DFQATT and CDR2 is SNEGSKA (reference sequence). The CDR3 has 13 residues. This chain's CDR3 is CSALPYRVYEQFF.

The CDR3: CSVKRQGGGTEAFF. V gene TRBV29-1 combines with J gene TRBJ1-1; the D call from TCRdb, TRBD1, cannot be confirmed without DNA. Germline values: CDR1 SQVTM, CDR2 ANQGSEA. This CDR3 is 14 amino acids long.

V and J are TRBV10-1 and TRBJ2-3; as DNA is missing, the TRBD1 call by TCRdb cannot be tested. Germline V gives CDR1 WNHNN, CDR2 SYGVQD (reference sequence). The CDR3 consists of 15 residues. Here the CDR3 reads CASSSQGAGTDTQYF.

The rearrangement uses TRBV20-1 and TRBJ2-3. This CDR3 spans 13 amino acids. Germline V gene sequence: CDR1 DFQATT, CDR2 SNEGSKA (reference sequence). Here the CDR3 reads CSAISDNTDTQYF.

The chain recombines TRBV10-3 with TRBJ2-2; TCRdb gives TRBD2 as the D gene, but with no DNA this cannot be confirmed. Germline V gene data show CDR1 as ENHRY and CDR2 as SYGVKD. The CDR3 contains 14 residues. This CDR3 reads CAISQLAEAGELFF.

The J gene is TRBJ1-2, the V gene TRBV29-1. There are 12 residues in the CDR3. The germline V gene has CDR1 SQVTM and CDR2 ANQGSEA. The CDR3 reads CSVAGQGGGYTF.

The chain uses TRBV24-1 and TRBJ2-1. Germline V gene lookup returns CDR1 KGHDR and CDR2 SFDVKD. The CDR3 runs 13 residues. CDR3 region: CATSDPKAEEQFF.

This chain connects TRBV24-1 to TRBJ2-2; checking the TCRdb D call of TRBD2 is not possible without DNA. The CDR3 has 16 residues. Germline values: CDR1 KGHDR, CDR2 SFDVKD. The chain's CDR3 is CATSDGLAGGPGELFF.

J is TRBJ2-2 and V is TRBV7-2. This CDR3 has 13 amino acids. The germline V gene encodes CDR1 SGHTA and CDR2 FQGNSA. CDR3 region: CASSLALIRELFF.

The rearrangement uses TRBV15 and TRBJ2-7. The CDR3 sequence is 15 residues long. CDR1 is LNHNV, CDR2 YYDKDF, per germline (reference sequence). This CDR3 reads CATSREGHPAYEQYF.

V usage is TRBV7-9 and J usage is TRBJ2-6; there is no DNA to check the TCRdb D call of TRBD2. The CDR3 runs 16 residues. Germline V gene sequence: CDR1 SEHNR, CDR2 FQNEAQ (reference sequence). The CDR3 protein is CASSLLVNPGANVLTF.

This chain links TRBV12-3 or TRBV12-4 with TRBJ2-5; TCRdb's assignment of TRBD1 cannot be checked, as there is no DNA. This CDR3 comprises 12 residues. CDR3 sequence reads: CASGGTGETQYF.

The CDR3 loop is CASSQERAAYEQYF. V is TRBV4-2 and J is TRBJ2-7; TCRdb selects TRBD2, and the lack of DNA leaves this call unchecked. In germline, CDR1 is LGHNA, CDR2 YNFKEQ. CDR3 length equals 14 residues.

CDR3 amino acids: CATSREGAEWNEQFF. The chain links TRBV15 to TRBJ2-1; TCRdb gives TRBD1 as the D gene, but with no DNA this cannot be confirmed. This CDR3 contains 15 residues. Per the germline V gene, CDR1 is LNHNV and CDR2 is YYDKDF (reference sequence).